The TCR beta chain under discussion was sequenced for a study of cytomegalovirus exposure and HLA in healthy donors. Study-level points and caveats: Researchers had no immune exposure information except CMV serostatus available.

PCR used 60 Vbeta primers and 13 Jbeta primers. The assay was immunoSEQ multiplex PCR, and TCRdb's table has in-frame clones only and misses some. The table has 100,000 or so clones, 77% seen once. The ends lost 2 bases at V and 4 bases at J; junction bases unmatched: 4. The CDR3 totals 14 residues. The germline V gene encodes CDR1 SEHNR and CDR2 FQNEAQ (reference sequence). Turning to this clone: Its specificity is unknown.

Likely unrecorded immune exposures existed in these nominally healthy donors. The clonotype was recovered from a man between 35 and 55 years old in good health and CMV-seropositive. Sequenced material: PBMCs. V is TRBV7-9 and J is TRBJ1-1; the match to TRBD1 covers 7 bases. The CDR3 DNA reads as TGTGCCAGCAGCTTACAGGGGGGAGGCACTGAAGCTTTCTTT. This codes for CASSLQGGGTEAFF.